One sample yielded the 5 T cell receptor beta chains listed below, sequenced in a study of cytomegalovirus exposure and HLA in healthy donors. PCR was performed using 60 Vbeta and 13 Jbeta primers. Clones were sequenced by immunoSEQ multiplex PCR, and TCRdb holds only the in-frame ones, with some missing. The repertoire holds over 100,000 clones, with over 65% as singletons. Sequenced material: PBMCs. These TCRs come from a woman between 35 and 50 years old in good health and CMV-seronegative.

The chain couples TRBV19 to TRBJ2-1; 13 bases are a match to TRBD2. Germline V gene lookup returns CDR1 LNHDA and CDR2 SQIVND (reference sequence). V shed 7 bases and J 7 bases; nucleotides not matched to a gene: 7. The CDR3 sequence is 15 residues long. The CDR3 coding sequence is TGTGCCAGTAACTCACTAGCGGGAGGGGAAAATGAGCAGTTCTTC. As protein: CASNSLAGGENEQFF.

The chain links TRBV11-1 to TRBJ2-1; 7 bases agree with TRBD2. CDR1 is SGHAT, CDR2 FQDESV, per germline (reference sequence). V lost 1 base and J lost 14; bases outside the gene matches: 8. The CDR3 is 13 residues long. As DNA, the CDR3 is TGTGCCAGCAGCTTAGGGGGGAGGGAGGATAAGTTCTTC. Amino acid sequence: CASSLGGREDKFF. Together with reference TRBV11-1 and TRBJ2-1, the CDR3 gives the full variable domain: EAEVAQSPRYKITEKSQAVAFWCDPISGHATLYWYRQILGQGPELLVQFQDESVVDDSQLPKDRFSAERLKGVDSTLKIQPAELGDSAMYLCASSLGGREDKFFGPGTRLTVL.

This clone was counted only a few times. This chain links TRBV7-9 with TRBJ2-7; D might be TRBD1 (6 bases). The germline V gene encodes CDR1 SEHNR and CDR2 FQNEAQ (reference sequence). The CDR3 is made up of 15 amino acids. Trimming shortened V by 0 bases and J by 5 bases, and 14 bases separated the two germline ends. In nucleotides, the CDR3 is TGTGCCAGCAGCTTAGCTTTCGCAGGGGTCCACGAGCAGTACTTC. It encodes CASSLAFAGVHEQYF.

The gene calls are TRBV27 and TRBJ2-7; a possible D gene is TRBD1 (6 bases). CDR1 MNHEY and CDR2 SMNVEV come from the germline V gene (reference sequence). The CDR3 sequence is 12 residues long. The ends were cut back, 6 bases at V and 2 bases at J, with 8 bases in the middle. CDR3 DNA: TGTGCCAGCAGGGACAGAACCTACGAGCAGTACTTC. Protein: CASRDRTYEQYF.

The chain joins TRBV19 to TRBJ2-5, with 7 bases matching TRBD2. Germline V gene sequence: CDR1 LNHDA, CDR2 SQIVND (reference sequence). There are 15 residues in the CDR3. Unmatched junction bases numbered 10, after V lost 4 bases and J lost 5 bases. The CDR3 DNA reads as TGTGCCAGTAGTAGAAGCGGGGCCGGTCGGGAGACCCAGTACTTC. Translation: CASSRSGAGRETQYF.